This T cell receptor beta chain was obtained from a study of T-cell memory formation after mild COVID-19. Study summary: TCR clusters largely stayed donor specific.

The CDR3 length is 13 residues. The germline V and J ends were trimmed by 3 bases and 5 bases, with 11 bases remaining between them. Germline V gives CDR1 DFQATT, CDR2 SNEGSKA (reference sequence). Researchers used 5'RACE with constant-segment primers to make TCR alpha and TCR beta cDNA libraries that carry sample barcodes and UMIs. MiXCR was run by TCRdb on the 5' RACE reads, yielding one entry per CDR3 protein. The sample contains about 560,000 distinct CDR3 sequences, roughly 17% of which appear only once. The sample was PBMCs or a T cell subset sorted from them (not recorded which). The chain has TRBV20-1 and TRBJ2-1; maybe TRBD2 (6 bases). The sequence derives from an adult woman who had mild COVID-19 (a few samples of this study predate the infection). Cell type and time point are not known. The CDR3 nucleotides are TGCAGTGCTAGCGGGAGAAACCACAATGAGCAGTTCTTC. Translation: CSASGRNHNEQFF.